Below are 17 T cell receptor beta chains sequenced from a single sample in a study of beta chain features in type 1 diabetes (dated by TCRdb to the late 2010s). Library preparation employed the immunoSEQ multiplex PCR assay. The High Capacity cDNA Reverse Transcription Kit was used to reverse transcribe all of the isolated RNA, meaning that expressed TCRB transcripts were what got sequenced. TCRdb's version of the immuneACCESS table is confined to in-frame rearrangements and falls short of the full clone set. An unresolved V gene accounts for under half of the shortfall where checked; the remainder is of unknown origin. The sample records about 370,000 clones, over 12% of which are singletons. Clones ranked in the top ten supply 0.019% of the sample. The sequenced material came from naive CD4+ T cells from blood. In the paper's terms, the cell subset or site label means: true naive CD4+ T cells. Receptors were obtained from a woman aged 18-29 years in good health.

V and J are TRBV29-1 and TRBJ1-5; a weak D match, TRBD1 (6 bases). The V gene's germline CDR1 is SQVTM and CDR2 ANQGSEA. The V end lost 4 bases, the J end lost 1 base, and 14 bases lay between the germline ends. The CDR3 sequence is 15 residues long. CDR3 in amino acids: CSVVIRGGSNQPQHF. CDR3 DNA sequence: TGCAGCGTTGTAATCAGGGGAGGGAGCAATCAGCCCCAGCATTTT.

This clone was picked up a small number of times. The chain recombines TRBV5-4 with TRBJ2-7, with TRBD1 matching over 11 bases. Trimming cost V 0 bases and J 3 bases; bases outside gene matches: 5. The CDR3 sequence is 16 residues long. CDR1 and CDR2 from the germline V gene are SGHNT and YYREEE (reference sequence). As DNA, the CDR3 is TGTGCCAGCAGCTTGGGCGGGACAGGGGGATTCTACGAGCAGTACTTC. Protein: CASSLGGTGGFYEQYF.

This clone turned up a few times. J is TRBJ2-6 and V is TRBV2, with D unclear. The length of the CDR3 is 15 residues. Germline CDR1 reads SNHLY; CDR2 reads FYNNEI. The V gene lost 5 bases and the J gene lost 0 bases, with 8 bases spanning the gap. The CDR3 bases are TGTGCCAGCAGTCCGCACAGCTCTGGGGCCAACGTCCTGACTTTC. As protein: CASSPHSSGANVLTF.

The V gene is TRBV5-4, the J gene TRBJ2-2, with D possibly TRBD2 on 6 matching bases. The CDR3 runs to 16 residues. The V gene lost 0 bases and the J gene lost 4 bases, with 13 bases spanning the gap. Per germline, CDR1 SGHNT and CDR2 YYREEE (reference sequence). CDR3: CASSLAFAGRTGELFF. CDR3 in DNA: TGTGCCAGCAGCTTGGCCTTTGCGGGGCGCACCGGGGAGCTGTTTTTT.

The chain carries TRBV6-5 and TRBJ2-7; 8 bases match TRBD1. The germline V gene has CDR1 MNHEY and CDR2 SVGAGI. This CDR3 contains 14 residues. V trimming: 2 bases; J trimming: 4 bases; junction bases outside the gene matches: 4. The DNA of the CDR3 is TGTGCCAGCAGTTACGGGCAGGGGGCTTACGAGCAGTACTTC. Translating it yields CASSYGQGAYEQYF.

This sequence joins TRBV15 and TRBJ1-5; 8 nucleotides align to TRBD1. Trimming cost V 1 base and J 4 bases; bases outside gene matches: 6. This CDR3 spans 16 amino acids. Germline V CDR1 and CDR2: LNHNV, YYDKDF (reference sequence). DNA of the CDR3: TGTGCCACCAGCAGAGCCCGGACAGGGTTTAATCAGCCCCAGCATTTT. It yields the protein CATSRARTGFNQPQHF.

This clone was seen more than once but under ten times. The gene calls are TRBV4-3 and TRBJ2-1, with D possibly being TRBD2 (5 bases). The CDR3 length is 13 residues. The V end lost 0 bases, the J end lost 8 bases, and 8 bases lay between the germline ends. Germline CDR1 and CDR2: LGHNA and YSLEER. As DNA, the CDR3 is TGCGCCAGCAGCCAAGATTTGGAGGATGAGCAGTTCTTC. Amino acid sequence: CASSQDLEDEQFF.

CDR3 sequence: CASKGRALYEQYF. In DNA form, the CDR3 reads TGTGCCAGCAAAGGCAGGGCGCTCTACGAGCAGTACTTC. The chain employs TRBV2 and TRBJ2-7; possible D gene TRBD1, 5 bases. The CDR3 spans 13 residues. The V and J ends lost 7 bases and 3 bases respectively, with 13 bases between them. Germline V gene data show CDR1 as SNHLY and CDR2 as FYNNEI.

This clone was counted only a few times. The rearrangement joins TRBV18 to TRBJ2-1, with 7 bases matching TRBD2. The CDR3 has 16 amino acids. Germline V gene lookup returns CDR1 KGHSH and CDR2 LQKENI. V dropped 6 bases and J dropped 5; count of bases not matched to a gene: 13. The CDR3 protein is CASSPSRGGSNNEQFF. The CDR3 bases are TGTGCCAGCTCCCCAAGCCGGGGCGGGAGTAACAATGAGCAGTTCTTC.

The sample holds a few counts of this clone. This chain uses TRBV7-3 with TRBJ2-3; TRBD2 matches at 15 bases. Trimming took 5 bases from V and 3 from J; bases not matched to a gene: 3. The CDR3 is made up of 16 amino acids. Germline V CDR1 and CDR2: SGHTA, FQGTGA. The CDR3 nucleotides are TGTGCCAGCAGCACAGGACTAGCGGGGGGGACAGATACGCAGTATTTT. It specifies CASSTGLAGGTDTQYF.

This sequence joins TRBV18 and TRBJ1-5; D remains unclear. Trimming took off 3 bases at V and 2 bases at J, with 14 bases between the two ends. Germline V gene sequence: CDR1 KGHSH, CDR2 LQKENI. The CDR3 consists of 16 residues. The CDR3 loop is CASSPRSGVGNQPQHF. The CDR3 DNA follows: TGTGCCAGCTCACCGAGATCCGGAGTCGGCAATCAGCCCCAGCATTTT.

The table lists this clone with a few counts. This rearrangement joins TRBV7-2 to TRBJ2-3; 8 bases map to TRBD2. The CDR3 consists of 17 residues. V dropped 5 bases and J dropped 0; count of bases not matched to a gene: 10. Germline CDR1 reads SGHTA; CDR2 reads FQGNSA. The chain's CDR3 is CASSQDAPSGSTDTQYF. CDR3 nucleotides: TGTGCCAGCAGCCAAGATGCGCCTAGCGGGAGCACAGATACGCAGTATTTT.

The V and J genes are TRBV28 and TRBJ2-7; D not certain. V lost 2 bases, J lost 3 bases, and 11 bases lay in between. The CDR3 consists of 14 residues. Looked up from germline, CDR1 is MDHEN and CDR2 is SYDVKM. The CDR3 coding sequence is TGTGCCAGCAGTTTAGCCGACGGAGTCTACGAGCAGTACTTC. Translating it yields CASSLADGVYEQYF. The whole variable domain, filled in from reference TRBV28 and TRBJ2-7, reads DVKVTQSSRYLVKRTGEKVFLECVQDMDHENMFWYRQDPGLGLRLIYFSYDVKMKEKGDIPEGYSVSREKKERFSLILESASTNQTSMYLCASSLADGVYEQYFGPGTRLTVT.

Only a few counts were recorded for this clone. This chain uses TRBV5-1 with TRBJ1-2; D possibly corresponds to TRBD1 (5 bases). CDR3 length: 14 amino acids. Germline CDR1 SGHRS, CDR2 YFSETQ. With 2 bases removed from V and 4 bases from J, the gap between germline ends came to 12 bases. The CDR3 DNA reads TGCGCCAGCAGCTTCCAGGGCCTCGCCTATGGCTACACCTTC. As protein: CASSFQGLAYGYTF.

This clone was counted only a few times. This chain links TRBV5-1 with TRBJ2-5; 9 bases match TRBD2. The junction had 4 bases not matched to a gene; V was cut back by 2 bases and J by 5 bases. Germline assignment: CDR1 SGHRS and CDR2 YFSETQ. CDR3 length equals 14 residues. The CDR3 coding sequence is TGCGCCAGCAGCTTTCAGCGGGAGGATGAGACCCAGTACTTC. As protein: CASSFQREDETQYF.

The V and J genes are TRBV2 and TRBJ2-5; D is unresolved. The CDR3 is made up of 12 amino acids. Trimming took off 3 bases at V and 0 bases at J, with 2 bases between the two ends. CDR1 is SNHLY and CDR2 is FYNNEI in the germline V gene. In DNA, the CDR3 is TGTGCCAGCAGTGACGACCAAGAGACCCAGTACTTC. Translation: CASSDDQETQYF.

This clone was observed a few times. CDR3 amino acids: CASSLIEGRQPQHF. The CDR3 DNA reads as TGTGCCAGTAGTTTAATCGAGGGCCGGCAGCCCCAGCATTTT. J is TRBJ1-5 and V is TRBV19, with unresolved D. The germline V gene encodes CDR1 LNHDA and CDR2 SQIVND (reference sequence). The CDR3 totals 14 residues. V was pared by 5 bases and J by 7 bases, with 15 bases between. The full variable domain, rest sourced from reference TRBV19 and TRBJ1-5, is DGGITQSPKYLFRKEGQNVTLSCEQNLNHDAMYWYRQDPGQGLRLIYYSQIVNDFQKGDIAEGYSVSREKKESFPLTVTSAQKNPTAFYLCASSLIEGRQPQHFGDGTRLSIL.